These T cell receptor beta chains were read from a single sample in a study of cytomegalovirus exposure and HLA in healthy donors. Repertoires were generated with immunoSEQ multiplex PCR, while TCRdb's copy carries only in-frame clones and drops some. The sample carries about 140,000 clones, 80% recorded once. Sequencing used PBMCs. The source of these receptors is a woman between 35 and 50 years old in good health and CMV-seronegative. Both conserved end residues are part of each CDR3. A D gene is named only where the DNA matches it firmly. The listing skips clone size in some rows; elsewhere it reads once, few, many or a size class.

TRBJ2-7,TRBD1,TRBV18,-,CASSPEGQGLNEQYF,TGTGCCAGCTCACCTGAAGGACAGGGGTTAAACGAGCAGTACTTC
TRBJ2-1,TRBD2,TRBV28,-,CAEGGLAANEQFF,TGTGCCGAGGGGGGACTAGCGGCCAATGAGCAGTTCTTC
TRBJ1-1,TRBD1,TRBV14,-,CASSPPGTGRAFF,TGTGCCAGCAGCCCACCCGGGACAGGGAGAGCTTTCTTT
TRBJ2-2,TRBD1,TRBV6-1,-,CASSGSGGAGGELFF,TGTGCCAGCAGCGGATCAGGGGGCGCAGGCGGGGAGCTGTTTTTT
TRBJ2-7,-,TRBV11-3,-,CASSLGQTYEQYF,TGTGCCAGCAGCTTAGGCCAGACCTACGAGCAGTACTTC
TRBJ1-6,TRBD1,TRBV30,-,CAWSGDSNSPLHF,TGTGCCTGGAGCGGGGACAGCAATTCACCCCTCCACTTT
TRBJ2-2,-,TRBV12-5,-,CASQRDRGVLAGVKMPGELFF,TGTGCTAGTCAGCGGGACAGGGGGGTTCTAGCGGGAGTTAAGATGCCCGGGGAGCTGTTTTTT
TRBJ2-7,TRBD1,TRBV7-9,-,CASSFWTGATYEQYF,TGTGCCAGCAGCTTCTGGACAGGGGCTACCTACGAGCAGTACTTC
TRBJ1-2,-,TRBV28,-,CASSLGLHYGYTF,TGTGCCAGCAGTTTGGGCCTTCACTATGGCTACACCTTC
TRBJ1-2,-,TRBV28,-,CASSLLPSGGAYGYTF,TGTGCCAGCAGTTTACTCCCCTCCGGGGGGGCCTATGGCTACACCTTC
TRBJ1-5,-,TRBV28,-,CATYPRGYGGQPQHF,TGTGCCACTTACCCCAGGGGCTATGGGGGTCAGCCCCAGCATTTT
TRBJ2-1,-,TRBV19,-,CASSINQDEQFF,TGTGCCAGTAGTATTAATCAGGATGAGCAGTTCTTC
TRBJ1-1,TRBD1,TRBV5-8,-,CASSLRQGAKRAEAFF,TGTGCCAGCAGCTTAAGGCAGGGGGCAAAACGGGCTGAAGCTTTCTTT
TRBJ1-1,TRBD1,TRBV6-5,-,CASSYYSGGTEAFF,TGTGCCAGCAGTTATTACTCAGGGGGGACTGAAGCTTTCTTT
TRBJ2-3,TRBD1,TRBV28,once,CASSTGGRRDTQYF,TGTGCCAGCAGTACAGGGGGACGAAGAGATACGCAGTATTTT
TRBJ2-1,TRBD2,TRBV9,once,CASSAGLAEPNEQFF,TGTGCCAGCAGCGCGGGACTAGCGGAACCAAATGAGCAGTTCTTC
TRBJ2-1,-,TRBV6-6,-,CASSYVRDNEQFF,TGTGCCAGCAGTTACGTGCGGGACAATGAGCAGTTCTTC
TRBJ1-2,-,TRBV6-1,-,CASRPPGGHYGYTF,TGTGCCAGCAGGCCGCCCGGGGGGCACTATGGCTACACCTTC
TRBJ2-5,TRBD1,TRBV28,-,CASSLLTGSSETQYF,TGTGCCAGCAGTTTACTGACAGGGAGCTCGGAGACCCAGTACTTC
TRBJ1-5,TRBD1,TRBV6-6,-,CASTQMGTGNQPQHF,TGTGCCAGCACCCAAATGGGGACAGGCAATCAGCCCCAGCATTTT
TRBJ2-3,TRBD2,TRBV2,-,CASSVQREASDTQYF,TGTGCCAGCAGTGTACAGCGGGAGGCATCAGATACGCAGTATTTT
TRBJ2-3,TRBD2,TRBV2,-,CASSTGLANTDTQYF,TGTGCCAGCAGCACGGGACTAGCGAACACAGATACGCAGTATTTT
TRBJ2-2,TRBD1,TRBV19,-,CASSTLRGTGNTGELFF,TGTGCCAGTAGTACCCTGCGAGGGACAGGGAACACCGGGGAGCTGTTTTTT
TRBJ2-3,-,TRBV5-4,-,CASSYSRESDTQYF,TGTGCCAGCAGCTACAGCAGGGAATCAGATACGCAGTATTTT
TRBJ1-2,TRBD1,TRBV10-3,once,CAISVGTGGNYGYTF,TGTGCCATCAGTGTCGGGACAGGGGGCAACTATGGCTACACCTTC
TRBJ1-6,-,TRBV2,few,CASSRPLNSPLHF,TGTGCCTCAAGCAGGCCTTTAAATTCACCCCTCCACTTT
TRBJ2-1,TRBD2,TRBV19,few,CASSKASGRADNEQFF,TGTGCCAGTAGCAAGGCCAGCGGGAGGGCCGACAATGAGCAGTTCTTC
TRBJ2-5,TRBD1,TRBV28,few,CASSPAGRQGKETQYF,TGTGCCAGCAGCCCTGCGGGCCGACAGGGGAAAGAGACCCAGTACTTC
TRBJ1-1,TRBD1,TRBV7-3,-,CASSLTPTGGAAGTEAFF,TGTGCCAGCAGCTTAACGCCGACAGGGGGCGCAGCGGGTACTGAAGCCTTCTTT
TRBJ1-6,-,TRBV7-8,few,CASSPLRGRDQLTNSPLHF,TGTGCCAGCAGCCCCCTCAGGGGAAGGGATCAGCTCACTAATTCACCCCTCCACTTT
TRBJ1-3,-,TRBV7-8,-,CASSLRREGGNTIYF,TGTGCCAGCAGCTTAAGGAGAGAGGGAGGAAACACCATATATTTT
TRBJ2-1,-,TRBV30,once,CAWSVLAGSYNEQFF,TGTGCCTGGAGTGTACTGGCGGGCTCCTACAATGAGCAGTTCTTC
TRBJ2-1,-,TRBV9,-,CASSASGNLYNEQFF,TGTGCCAGCAGCGCCTCCGGTAATCTCTACAATGAGCAGTTCTTC
TRBJ2-1,-,TRBV15,-,CATSRDQTSSYNEQFF,TGTGCCACCAGCAGAGACCAGACTAGCTCCTACAATGAGCAGTTCTTC
TRBJ2-7,TRBD2,TRBV18,-,CASSSTSGSSYEQYF,TGTGCCAGCTCATCCACTAGCGGGAGCTCCTACGAGCAGTACTTC